A single sample gave rise to the 20 T cell receptor beta chains below, sequenced in a study of CD8 T cells in ankylosing spondylitis. One entry per CDR3 protein results from TCRdb running MiXCR on the 5' RACE reads. The repertoire consists of roughly 700,000 distinct CDR3 sequences, with around 20% occurring once and the leading ten covering 19%. These receptors' antigens are unknown. Findings of the study overall: Characteristic of ankylosing spondylitis blood, it appeared, was a TCR beta motif comprising eight highly homologous variants.

The sequenced sample was blood, either unsorted or a sorted T cell fraction (not recorded which). These receptors were collected from a male donor with ankylosing spondylitis.

V gene TRBV4-1 combines with J gene TRBJ1-2; D is possibly TRBD1 (6 bases). This CDR3 has 14 amino acids. Germline CDR1 reads MGHRA; CDR2 reads YSYEKL. With 4 bases removed from V and 6 bases from J, the gap between germline ends came to 15 bases. CDR3 amino acids: CASSPRQDVDGYTF. In nucleotides, the CDR3 is TGCGCCAGCAGCCCCCGACAGGATGTAGATGGCTACACCTTC.

The chain is built from TRBV6-1 and TRBJ1-2; tentatively, D is TRBD1 (5 bases). The V end lost 6 bases, the J end lost 8 bases, and 19 bases lay between the germline ends. The CDR3 contains 14 residues. Per germline, CDR1 MNHNS and CDR2 SASEGT. The DNA for the CDR3 is TGTGCCAGCAGAGGCCGGGACCGACCTATGGGCTACACCTTC. Its protein is CASRGRDRPMGYTF.

Ten or more counts support this clonotype. The J gene is TRBJ2-1, the V gene TRBV5-6; 8 bases are shared with TRBD2. J gave up 3 bases and V 1 base, and 3 bases lay outside the gene matches. This CDR3 has 15 amino acids. Per the germline V gene, CDR1 is SGHDT and CDR2 is YYEEEE. CDR3 residues: CASSLRLAGYNEQFF. The CDR3 DNA is TGTGCCAGCAGCTTGCGGCTAGCGGGCTACAATGAGCAGTTCTTC.

There are many counts of this clonotype. This rearrangement joins TRBV12-3 or TRBV12-4 to TRBJ2-7; TRBD1 is a possible D gene (5 bases). Trimming pared 4 bases from V and 3 bases from J, leaving 10 bases between. There are 13 residues in the CDR3. The CDR3 region is CASSSGHIYEQYF. CDR3 sequence (DNA): TGTGCCAGCAGTTCCGGACACATCTACGAGCAGTACTTC.

This clonotype was detected once. J is TRBJ1-1 and V is TRBV9, with D possibly being TRBD1 (5 bases). In germline, CDR1 is SGDLS, CDR2 YYNGEE. The CDR3 is 14 amino acids. V dropped 4 bases and J dropped 3 bases, with 13 bases sitting between them. CDR3 in DNA: TGTGCCAGCAGCCCCACCGGGGCGTACACTGAAGCTTTCTTT. Amino acid sequence: CASSPTGAYTEAFF.

The chain uses TRBV20-1 and TRBJ1-2; no clear D gene. V lost 5 bases and J lost 8, with 18 bases in between. CDR3 length: 13 amino acids. Germline V lookup: CDR1 DFQATT, CDR2 SNEGSKA (reference sequence). CDR3 amino acids: CSAVTTLQRGYTF. The CDR3, as DNA: TGCAGTGCTGTTACGACTCTTCAGAGGGGCTACACCTTC.

In its sample, this clonotype was seen a few times. The chain joins TRBV28 to TRBJ2-3, with unresolved D. Looked up from germline, CDR1 is MDHEN and CDR2 is SYDVKM. The CDR3 has 16 residues. The V gene lost 5 bases and the J gene lost 0 bases, with 15 bases spanning the gap. The CDR3 DNA follows: TGTGCCAGCAGTACCCTCTGGTACCTAAGCACAGATACGCAGTATTTT. It encodes CASSTLWYLSTDTQYF. Looking up the rest from reference TRBV28 and TRBJ2-3 gives the full variable domain: DVKVTQSSRYLVKRTGEKVFLECVQDMDHENMFWYRQDPGLGLRLIYFSYDVKMKEKGDIPEGYSVSREKKERFSLILESASTNQTSMYLCASSTLWYLSTDTQYFGPGTRLTVL.

The rearrangement uses TRBV7-2 and TRBJ1-1; tentatively, D is TRBD1 (5 bases). The CDR3 covers 14 residues. Trimming stripped 5 bases from V and 3 bases from J, with 13 bases between. CDR1 is SGHTA and CDR2 is FQGNSA in the germline V gene. This CDR3 is CASSISPRDTEAFF. As DNA, the CDR3 is TGTGCCAGCAGCATCTCCCCCAGGGACACTGAAGCTTTCTTT.

This clonotype has more than one count but fewer than ten. This sequence joins TRBV12-3 or TRBV12-4 and TRBJ1-2, with a weak D call TRBD1 (5 bases). The CDR3 sequence is 14 residues long. V shed 6 bases and J shed 1 base, with 12 bases lying between them. The CDR3 spells CASSLGGDNYGYTF. As DNA, the CDR3 is TGTGCCAGCAGCCTCGGGGGGGATAACTATGGCTACACCTTC.

The chain uses TRBV20-1 and TRBJ2-5, with 9 bases lining up with TRBD1. Trimming at V came to 0 bases and at J to 2 bases, leaving 7 bases not matched to a gene. Germline V gene lookup returns CDR1 DFQATT and CDR2 SNEGSKA (reference sequence). The CDR3 sequence is 16 residues long. CDR3 sequence: CSAREPQGASQETQYF. For the CDR3, the DNA is TGCAGTGCTAGAGAACCACAGGGGGCGAGTCAAGAGACCCAGTACTTC.

J is TRBJ2-3 and V is TRBV20-1; 14 bases fit TRBD2. The CDR3 covers 17 residues. Germline V CDR1 and CDR2: DFQATT, SNEGSKA (reference sequence). V shed 5 bases, J shed 2 bases, and the junction held 9 bases outside the gene matches. This chain's CDR3 is CSASGTSGGLLTDTQYF. CDR3 in DNA: TGCAGTGCTTCAGGGACTAGCGGGGGCCTGCTCACAGATACGCAGTATTTT.

In DNA, the CDR3 is TGTGCCAGCAGCTTGTGGCCCCGGGGGATATACGAGCAGTACTTC. Its protein is CASSLWPRGIYEQYF. The chain has TRBV5-5 and TRBJ2-7, with D maybe TRBD2 (6 bases). The V and J ends lost 1 base and 4 bases respectively, with 15 bases between them. The CDR3 length is 15 residues. The germline V gene encodes CDR1 SGHKS and CDR2 YYEKEE (reference sequence).

This clonotype was observed at least ten times. This sequence joins TRBV7-9 and TRBJ2-2; TRBD1 matches at 9 bases. The germline CDR1 and CDR2 sequences are SEHNR and FQNEAQ (reference sequence). The CDR3 is 15 residues long. V gave up 6 bases and J gave up 1 base; unmatched junction bases: 3. The CDR3: CASSPGQGNTGELFF. The CDR3 nucleotides are TGTGCCAGCAGTCCGGGACAGGGGAACACCGGGGAGCTGTTTTTT. The variable domain in full, completed from reference TRBV7-9 and TRBJ2-2, reads DTGVSQNPRHKITKRGQNVTFRCDPISEHNRLYWYRQTLGQGPEFLTYFQNEAQLEKSRLLSDRFSAERPKGSFSTLEIQRTEQGDSAMYLCASSPGQGNTGELFFGEGSRLTVL.

This clonotype was counted only a few times. The chain employs TRBV29-1 and TRBJ2-7, with D possibly being TRBD2 (6 bases). The CDR3 consists of 19 residues. Germline-derived CDR1 and CDR2 are SQVTM and ANQGSEA. V lost 5 bases and J lost 0, with 29 bases in between. The CDR3 nucleotides are TGCAGCGTTCGGAGGGGAAGACCGAAGGTCAATAGGAGCTCCTACGAGCAGTACTTC. Amino acid sequence: CSVRRGRPKVNRSSYEQYF.

This clonotype came up a few times. The chain carries TRBV6-1 and TRBJ1-6; D not certain. V lost 6 bases and J lost 0, with 18 bases in between. The CDR3 has 18 amino acids. Germline CDR1 reads MNHNS; CDR2 reads SASEGT. The CDR3 protein is CASSPGRESSSYNSPLHF. CDR3 in DNA: TGTGCCAGCAGCCCCGGGAGGGAATCGTCCTCCTATAATTCACCCCTCCACTTT.

This chain joins TRBV20-1 and TRBJ2-3, with 11 bases that match TRBD2. The CDR3 totals 15 residues. The J segment lost 5 bases and the V segment lost 1 base, leaving 5 bases of the junction unmatched. CDR1 and CDR2 (germline): DFQATT, SNEGSKA (reference sequence). The CDR3 bases are TGCAGTGCTAGAGCGGTAGCGGGGGGGTTAGATACGCAGTATTTT. This codes for CSARAVAGGLDTQYF.

The chain employs TRBV7-9 and TRBJ2-3, with D tentatively TRBD1 (5 bases). Deletions cut 5 bases from V and 1 base from J, with 13 bases between. Germline V gene sequence: CDR1 SEHNR, CDR2 FQNEAQ (reference sequence). The length of the CDR3 is 15 residues. The CDR3 sequence is CASSRSTARTDTQYF. The CDR3 DNA sequence: TGTGCCAGCAGCCGCTCGACAGCTCGCACAGATACGCAGTATTTT.

This chain connects TRBV7-9 to TRBJ2-3; D may be TRBD1 (6 bases). The CDR3 extends over 16 amino acids. The germline V gene encodes CDR1 SEHNR and CDR2 FQNEAQ (reference sequence). Trimming removed 5 bases at V and 0 bases at J, with 15 bases between. The chain's CDR3 is CASSPLDRSSTDTQYF. CDR3 DNA: TGTGCCAGCAGCCCACTGGACAGATCTAGCACAGATACGCAGTATTTT.

The V gene is TRBV19, the J gene TRBJ1-5, with D unresolved. CDR1 is LNHDA and CDR2 is SQIVND in the germline V gene (reference sequence). Trimming pared 5 bases from V and 0 bases from J, leaving 11 bases between. This CDR3 is 15 amino acids long. The CDR3 DNA reads TGTGCCAGTAGTCCGGACGCAGATAGCAATCAGCCCCAGCATTTT. Amino acids: CASSPDADSNQPQHF.

A few counts support this clonotype. Here the CDR3 DNA reads TGCAGTGCTGTAGGGACAGGGCGGTTAAACATTCAGTACTTC. Its protein product is CSAVGTGRLNIQYF. This chain uses TRBV20-1 with TRBJ2-4; TRBD1 matches 9 bases. Germline V gene data show CDR1 as DFQATT and CDR2 as SNEGSKA (reference sequence). The junction had 8 bases not matched to a gene; V was cut back by 5 bases and J by 6 bases. CDR3 length: 14 residues.